Listed here are 5 T cell receptor beta chains from one sample, sequenced in a study of Ad26.COV2.S vaccination and SARS-CoV-2 variants. Profiling relied on immunoSEQ multiplex PCR, and the TCRdb table lists in-frame clones only, not all of them. The sample consists of more than 150,000 clones, roughly nine tenths of them appearing once. This sample comprised peripheral blood, obtained after recovery from COVID-19. The origin of the receptors is a human donor who had recovered from COVID-19.

The chain couples TRBV28 to TRBJ1-2; D remains unclear. This CDR3 comprises 13 residues. Trimming stripped 5 bases from V and 1 base from J, with 8 bases between. The germline V gene encodes CDR1 MDHEN and CDR2 SYDVKM. Here the CDR3 DNA reads TGTGCCAGCAGTCCACCAGATAACTATGGCTACACCTTC. Residues: CASSPPDNYGYTF.

V gene TRBV3-1 (or the pseudogene TRBV3-2) combines with J gene TRBJ2-3; no definite D call. The length of the CDR3 is 11 residues. The ends were cut back, 8 bases at V and 4 bases at J, with 7 bases in the middle. CDR1 LGHDT and CDR2 YNNKEL come from the germline V gene (reference sequence). The chain's CDR3 is CASRAADTQYF. CDR3 nucleotides: TGTGCCAGCCGGGCCGCAGATACGCAGTATTTT.

This clone was seen only a few times. The chain couples TRBV7-8 to TRBJ2-5; TRBD2 agrees at 13 bases. This CDR3 region has 16 residues. The V segment lost 5 bases and the J segment 5 bases; nucleotides outside the gene matches: 8. Germline V gives CDR1 SGHVS, CDR2 FQNEAQ. The CDR3 DNA is TGTGCCAGCAGCCCAGGACTAGCGGGGGTTCAGGAGACCCAGTACTTC. Amino acid sequence: CASSPGLAGVQETQYF.

The chain is built from TRBV20-1 and TRBJ1-2; a possible D gene is TRBD1 (5 bases). This CDR3 comprises 11 residues. Per the germline V gene, CDR1 is DFQATT and CDR2 is SNEGSKA (reference sequence). CDR3 in DNA: TGCAGCTACGGGACTCCCTATGGCTACACCTTC. Residues: CSYGTPYGYTF.

This clone was counted a single time. J is TRBJ1-6 and V is TRBV19, with a possible D match to TRBD1 (5 bases). Trimming took off 1 base at V and 10 bases at J, with 8 bases between the two ends. Germline lookup yields CDR1 LNHDA and CDR2 SQIVND (reference sequence). This CDR3 is 13 amino acids long. In DNA, the CDR3 is TGTGCCAGTAGTATAGCCGGGGGGTCACCCCTCCACTTT. It specifies CASSIAGGSPLHF.